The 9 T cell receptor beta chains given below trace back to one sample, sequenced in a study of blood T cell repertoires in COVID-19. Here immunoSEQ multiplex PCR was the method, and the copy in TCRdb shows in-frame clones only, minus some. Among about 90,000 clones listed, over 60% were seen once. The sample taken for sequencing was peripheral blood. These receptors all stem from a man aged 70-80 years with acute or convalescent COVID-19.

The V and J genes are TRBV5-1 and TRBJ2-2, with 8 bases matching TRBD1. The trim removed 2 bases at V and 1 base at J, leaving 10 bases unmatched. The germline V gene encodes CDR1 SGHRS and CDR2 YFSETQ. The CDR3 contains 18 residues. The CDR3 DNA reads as TGCGCCAGCAGCTTCTACAGGGGGATGGCTGAGAACACCGGGGAGCTGTTTTTT. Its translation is CASSFYRGMAENTGELFF.

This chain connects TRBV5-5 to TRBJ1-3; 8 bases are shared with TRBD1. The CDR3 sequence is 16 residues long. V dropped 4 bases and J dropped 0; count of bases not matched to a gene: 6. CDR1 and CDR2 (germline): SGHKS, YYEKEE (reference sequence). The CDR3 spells CASSPLDRGSGNTIYF. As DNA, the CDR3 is TGTGCCAGCAGCCCATTAGACAGGGGCTCTGGAAACACCATATATTTT.

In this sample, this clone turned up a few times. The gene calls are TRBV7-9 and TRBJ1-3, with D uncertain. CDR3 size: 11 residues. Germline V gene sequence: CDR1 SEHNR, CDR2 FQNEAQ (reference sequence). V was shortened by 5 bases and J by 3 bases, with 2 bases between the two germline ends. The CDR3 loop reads CASSLGNTIYF. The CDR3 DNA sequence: TGTGCCAGCAGCCTTGGAAACACCATATATTTT.

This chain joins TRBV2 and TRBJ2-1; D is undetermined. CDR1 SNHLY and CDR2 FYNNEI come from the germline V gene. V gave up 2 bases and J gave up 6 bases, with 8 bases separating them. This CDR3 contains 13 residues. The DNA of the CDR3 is TGTGCCAGCAGTGAAAATCCTCGCAATGAGCAGTTCTTC. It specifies CASSENPRNEQFF.

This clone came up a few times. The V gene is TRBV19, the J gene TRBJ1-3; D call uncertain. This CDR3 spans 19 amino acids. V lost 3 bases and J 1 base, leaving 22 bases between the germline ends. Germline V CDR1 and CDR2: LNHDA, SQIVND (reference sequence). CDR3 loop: CASSIRPKGSSLSGNTIYF. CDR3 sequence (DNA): TGTGCCAGTAGTATCAGGCCGAAAGGGAGTAGTCTGTCTGGAAACACCATATATTTT.

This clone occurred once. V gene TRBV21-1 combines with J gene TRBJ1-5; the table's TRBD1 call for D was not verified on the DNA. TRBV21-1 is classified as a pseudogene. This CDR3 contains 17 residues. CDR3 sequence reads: CASSKVSSGQGVQPQHF. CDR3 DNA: TGTGCCAGCAGCAAAGTCAGTTCGGGACAGGGGGTCCAGCCCCAGCATTTT.

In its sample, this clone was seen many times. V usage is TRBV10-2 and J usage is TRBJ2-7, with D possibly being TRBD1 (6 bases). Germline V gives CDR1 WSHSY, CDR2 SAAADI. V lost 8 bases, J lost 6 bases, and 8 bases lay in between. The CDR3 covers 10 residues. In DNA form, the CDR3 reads TGCGCCAGCGGGACACTCGAGCAGTACTTC. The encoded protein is CASGTLEQYF.

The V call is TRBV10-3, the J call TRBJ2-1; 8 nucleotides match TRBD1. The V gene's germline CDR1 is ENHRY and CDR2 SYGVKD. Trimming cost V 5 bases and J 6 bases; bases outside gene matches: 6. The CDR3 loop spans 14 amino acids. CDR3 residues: CAISLRQGPNEQFF. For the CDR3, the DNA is TGTGCCATCAGTCTACGACAGGGGCCCAATGAGCAGTTCTTC.

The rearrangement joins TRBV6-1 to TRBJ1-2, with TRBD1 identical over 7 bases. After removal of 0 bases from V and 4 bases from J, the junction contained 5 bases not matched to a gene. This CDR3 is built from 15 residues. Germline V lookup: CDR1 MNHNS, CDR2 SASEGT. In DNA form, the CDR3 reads TGTGCCAGCAGTGAAGCTCCGACAGGGCCCTATGGCTACACCTTC. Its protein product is CASSEAPTGPYGYTF.